Below, 27 T cell receptor beta chains from the same sample are listed, as sequenced in a study of T-cell reconstitution after alpha-beta-depleted transplantation in children. The TCRbeta library was prepared with unique molecular identifiers. A single record per CDR3 protein comes from TCRdb applying MiXCR to the PCR reads. The data contain about a million distinct CDR3 sequences, about 30% of them singletons. The sequencing used PBMCs, mostly from graft donor cells, collected 360 days after TCRalphabeta/CD19-depleted stem cell transplant. These receptors all stem from a boy younger than two who had a stem cell transplant for SCID, so the T cells may come from the graft donor.

This clonotype was picked up many times. The V gene is TRBV7-6, the J gene TRBJ2-7, with D hard to call. The germline V gene has CDR1 SGHVS and CDR2 FNYEAQ. The CDR3 covers 13 residues. The V gene lost 2 bases and the J gene lost 4 bases, with 9 bases spanning the gap. The CDR3 region has the DNA TGTGCCAGCAGCTTATGGCCTACTTACGAGCAGTACTTC. Translating it yields CASSLWPTYEQYF.

This clonotype was recorded a few times. The V call is TRBV6-5, the J call TRBJ1-2, with 9 bases aligning to TRBD1. Germline values: CDR1 MNHEY, CDR2 SVGAGI. The V gene end was trimmed by 4 bases and the J gene end by 7 bases; junction bases not matched to a gene: 10. The CDR3 is made up of 15 amino acids. CDR3 sequence: CASSSRGRDRAGYTF. The CDR3 DNA reads TGTGCCAGCAGTTCTCGAGGGAGGGACAGGGCTGGCTACACCTTC.

This clonotype was seen only a few times. V and J are TRBV20-1 and TRBJ2-1; a weak D match, TRBD2 (5 bases). CDR1 and CDR2 from the germline V gene are DFQATT and SNEGSKA (reference sequence). Trimming removed 5 bases at V and 7 bases at J, with 9 bases between. The length of the CDR3 is 11 residues. The CDR3 DNA reads TGCAGTGCTTGGAGGCGGAATGAGCAGTTCTTC. Its translation is CSAWRRNEQFF.

The V and J genes are TRBV4-1 and TRBJ2-3, with 9 bases matching TRBD2. In germline, CDR1 is MGHRA, CDR2 YSYEKL. This CDR3 has 17 residues. The V gene end was trimmed by 1 base and the J gene end by 4 bases; junction bases not matched to a gene: 9. The CDR3 DNA reads as TGCGCCAGCAGCCAAGTTCAGCGGGGGGCCGTTGCAGATACGCAGTATTTT. This gives the protein CASSQVQRGAVADTQYF.

This clonotype was picked up a small number of times. The J gene is TRBJ1-5, the V gene TRBV20-1; perhaps TRBD1 as D (5 bases). CDR1 and CDR2 (germline): DFQATT, SNEGSKA (reference sequence). CDR3 length equals 13 residues. V gave up 3 bases and J gave up 4 bases, with 10 bases separating them. The CDR3 loop reads CSASGAGNQPQHF. The CDR3 DNA follows: TGCAGTGCTAGTGGGGCAGGGAATCAGCCCCAGCATTTT.

Worth noting for this clonotype: This could be a read error, since a much larger clone is one nucleotide away. The chain links TRBV20-1 to TRBJ2-7; D possibly corresponds to TRBD2 (6 bases). There are 11 residues in the CDR3. V lost 5 bases, J lost 4 bases, and 9 bases lay in between. Germline V gene sequence: CDR1 DFQATT, CDR2 SNEGSKA (reference sequence). CDR3 in amino acids: CSAGGDYEQYF. The CDR3 coding sequence is TGCAGTGCTGGAGGGGATTACGAGCAGTACTTC.

This rearrangement joins TRBV3-1 to TRBJ1-6; TRBD1 agrees at 8 bases. Germline V lookup: CDR1 LGHDT, CDR2 YNNKEL (reference sequence). The junction had 9 bases not matched to a gene; V was cut back by 2 bases and J by 9 bases. The CDR3 runs 16 residues. The CDR3 reads CASSQKTGARSSPLHF. The DNA of the CDR3 is TGTGCCAGCAGCCAAAAGACAGGGGCAAGAAGTTCACCCCTCCACTTT.

This clonotype was detected only a few times. The genes are TRBV4-3 and TRBJ1-1, with D perhaps matching TRBD1 (6 bases). The CDR3 covers 17 residues. The germline V gene has CDR1 LGHNA and CDR2 YSLEER. Trimming stripped 0 bases from V and 0 bases from J, with 14 bases between. The CDR3 DNA reads as TGCGCCAGCAGCCAAGAATGGGGGCAATGGGTGAACACTGAAGCTTTCTTT. Residues: CASSQEWGQWVNTEAFF.

The chain joins TRBV24-1 to TRBJ2-2, with unresolved D. This CDR3 has 16 amino acids. Germline CDR1 KGHDR, CDR2 SFDVKD. The germline V and J ends were trimmed by 2 bases and 6 bases, with 15 bases remaining between them. The DNA for the CDR3 is TGTGCCACCAGTGATTCGAAACGGACCAGTCCCGGGGAGCTGTTTTTT. Its translation: CATSDSKRTSPGELFF.

This sequence joins TRBV7-9 and TRBJ1-1; D is undetermined. This CDR3 has 14 residues. CDR1 and CDR2 (germline): SEHNR, FQNEAQ (reference sequence). The ends were cut back, 4 bases at V and 5 bases at J, with 14 bases in the middle. CDR3 in amino acids: CASSSIRVRTEAFF. CDR3 bases: TGTGCCAGCAGCTCGATTAGGGTAAGAACTGAAGCTTTCTTT.

For the CDR3, the DNA is TGTGCCAGCAGACCACTAGCGGGGGGTGTTAATGAGCAGTTCTTC. This codes for CASRPLAGGVNEQFF. The chain uses TRBV2 and TRBJ2-1; 12 nucleotides line up with TRBD2. CDR1 is SNHLY and CDR2 is FYNNEI in the germline V gene. CDR3 length equals 15 residues. Germline trimming cut 6 bases from V and 7 bases from J; bases unmatched to any gene: 7.

The genes are TRBV6-1 and TRBJ2-5, with TRBD2 matching over 9 bases. The germline CDR1 and CDR2 sequences are MNHNS and SASEGT. The CDR3 spans 19 residues. The trim removed 6 bases at V and 5 bases at J, leaving 22 bases unmatched. Here the CDR3 reads CASSHDQTRGTSIYETQYF. The CDR3 coding sequence is TGTGCCAGCAGCCACGATCAAACCAGGGGGACTAGCATATATGAGACCCAGTACTTC.

V is TRBV10-3 and J is TRBJ2-5; TRBD2 aligns across 11 bases. The CDR3 sequence is 15 residues long. The J segment lost 4 bases and the V segment lost 2 bases, leaving 3 bases of the junction unmatched. The germline gives CDR1 ENHRY, CDR2 SYGVKD. CDR3 bases: TGTGCCATCAGTGAGACCCTAGCGGGGGGAGAGACCCAGTACTTC. It codes for CAISETLAGGETQYF.

This clonotype was seen a handful of times. This chain joins TRBV20-1 and TRBJ2-1; 7 bases line up with TRBD2. V shed 5 bases, J shed 6 bases, and the junction held 10 bases outside the gene matches. The CDR3 spans 14 residues. Germline V CDR1 and CDR2: DFQATT, SNEGSKA (reference sequence). The CDR3 reads CSAPPGLRGNEQFF. The DNA of the CDR3 is TGCAGTGCTCCTCCGGGACTAAGGGGCAATGAGCAGTTCTTC.

The chain recombines TRBV12-3 or TRBV12-4 with TRBJ2-7, with D maybe TRBD1 (5 bases). Between the trimmed V and J ends, which lost 0 bases and 0 bases, there was a span of 12 bases. This CDR3 region has 16 residues. The DNA of the CDR3 is TGTGCCAGCAGTTTAGCCCTGACAGTCCTCTCCTACGAGCAGTACTTC. Its translation: CASSLALTVLSYEQYF.

This clonotype was observed a few times. The chain recombines TRBV4-1 with TRBJ2-3; TRBD2 is a possible D gene (6 bases). Trimming removed 0 bases at V and 3 bases at J, with 16 bases between. This CDR3 has 17 amino acids. Germline V gene data show CDR1 as MGHRA and CDR2 as YSYEKL. CDR3 DNA sequence: TGCGCCAGCAGCCAAGATAACGGAGCGGGTCGAACAGATACGCAGTATTTT. Its protein product is CASSQDNGAGRTDTQYF.

Only a few counts were recorded for this clonotype. V and J are TRBV12-3 or TRBV12-4 and TRBJ2-1; D is tentatively TRBD1 or TRBD2 (7 bases each). This CDR3 has 18 amino acids. V was trimmed by 5 bases and J by 0 bases, leaving 20 bases between them. The CDR3 is CASSNRGRELSSYNEQFF. CDR3 DNA: TGTGCCAGCAGTAATAGGGGGCGGGAGTTGAGCTCCTACAATGAGCAGTTCTTC.

This chain links TRBV5-1 with TRBJ2-2, with 7 bases lining up with TRBD1. Germline V gene lookup returns CDR1 SGHRS and CDR2 YFSETQ. The V and J ends lost 4 bases and 3 bases, in that order; junction bases with no gene match: 6. This CDR3 region has 15 residues. This CDR3 reads CASSRPGQYTGELFF. The CDR3 region has the DNA TGCGCCAGCAGCCGCCCGGGACAGTACACCGGGGAGCTGTTTTTT.

CDR3 DNA sequence: TGTGCCAGCAGCTTAGCCCCAGGACAGGGGCCTAGCACAGATACGCAGTATTTT. Translation: CASSLAPGQGPSTDTQYF. The chain is built from TRBV7-2 and TRBJ2-3; 9 bases map to TRBD1. Germline V CDR1 and CDR2: SGHTA, FQGNSA. The CDR3 covers 18 residues. V lost 0 bases, J lost 0 bases, and 7 bases stayed unmatched.

The table lists this clonotype with a few counts. The rearrangement links TRBV29-1 to TRBJ1-1; no firm D call. V dropped 4 bases and J dropped 1 base, with 7 bases sitting between them. The CDR3 length is 12 residues. Per the germline V gene, CDR1 is SQVTM and CDR2 is ANQGSEA. This CDR3 is CSVVGPNTEAFF. CDR3 nucleotide sequence: TGCAGCGTTGTCGGACCGAACACTGAAGCTTTCTTT.

This clonotype turned up a few times. The V and J genes are TRBV7-2 and TRBJ2-7; D is ambiguous. CDR3 length: 14 residues. Germline V gives CDR1 SGHTA, CDR2 FQGNSA. The germline V and J ends were trimmed by 1 base and 3 bases, with 10 bases remaining between them. CDR3: CASSLVEHLYEQYF. CDR3 sequence (DNA): TGTGCCAGCAGCTTAGTGGAACACCTCTACGAGCAGTACTTC.

This clonotype was picked up a small number of times. The V call is TRBV4-2, the J call TRBJ2-6; 9 positions agree with TRBD1. V gave up 6 bases and J gave up 0 bases; unmatched junction bases: 18. CDR1 and CDR2 (germline): LGHNA, YNFKEQ. The CDR3 has 21 amino acids. CDR3 coding DNA: TGTGCCAGCAGGGGCCGGGACAGGGTATTAACTCCGATCTCTGGGGCCAACGTCCTGACTTTC. Its translation: CASRGRDRVLTPISGANVLTF.

The chain uses TRBV6-5 and TRBJ2-1; 9 bases map to TRBD1. The CDR3 loop spans 14 amino acids. With V trimmed by 4 bases and J by 9 bases, 7 bases remained unmatched. Looked up from germline, CDR1 is MNHEY and CDR2 is SVGAGI. CDR3 in DNA: TGTGCCAGCAGTTCCGGGACAGGGAGGGGTGAGCAGTTCTTC. Its translation: CASSSGTGRGEQFF.

The chain uses TRBV10-3 and TRBJ1-1; D not certain. This CDR3 has 13 amino acids. Germline V gene lookup returns CDR1 ENHRY and CDR2 SYGVKD. V lost 8 bases to trimming and J lost 4 bases, with 14 bases between them. The CDR3 bases are TGTGCCATCCTAGAGAAGTTGGGCACTGAAGCTTTCTTT. As protein: CAILEKLGTEAFF.

This clonotype was seen a handful of times. The chain recombines TRBV4-1 with TRBJ1-6, with D possibly matching TRBD1 (5 bases). The V and J ends lost 4 bases and 5 bases respectively, with 15 bases between them. Germline V gene lookup returns CDR1 MGHRA and CDR2 YSYEKL. This CDR3 contains 16 residues. Here the CDR3 DNA reads TGCGCCAGCAGCCGAGGGAGAGGGGTTAATAATTCACCCCTCCACTTT. It encodes CASSRGRGVNNSPLHF.

There are a few counts of this clonotype. V is TRBV5-1 and J is TRBJ1-2; 11 positions match TRBD1. Trimming removed 3 bases from V and 6 bases from J; junction bases left unmatched: 4. The length of the CDR3 is 14 residues. CDR1 and CDR2 (germline): SGHRS, YFSETQ. As DNA, the CDR3 is TGCGCCAGCAGCTCCGGACAGGGGGCCAATGGCTACACCTTC. Its translation: CASSSGQGANGYTF.

This clonotype was picked up a small number of times. The chain uses TRBV10-3 and TRBJ2-7; 7 positions match TRBD2. Germline V gene sequence: CDR1 ENHRY, CDR2 SYGVKD. Losses at the gene ends were 5 bases for V and 0 bases for J; bases not matched to a gene: 13. This CDR3 is 17 amino acids long. CDR3 coding DNA: TGTGCCATCAGTATAGCCAAGGGAGGGATTAGCTCCTACGAGCAGTACTTC. Residues: CAISIAKGGISSYEQYF.